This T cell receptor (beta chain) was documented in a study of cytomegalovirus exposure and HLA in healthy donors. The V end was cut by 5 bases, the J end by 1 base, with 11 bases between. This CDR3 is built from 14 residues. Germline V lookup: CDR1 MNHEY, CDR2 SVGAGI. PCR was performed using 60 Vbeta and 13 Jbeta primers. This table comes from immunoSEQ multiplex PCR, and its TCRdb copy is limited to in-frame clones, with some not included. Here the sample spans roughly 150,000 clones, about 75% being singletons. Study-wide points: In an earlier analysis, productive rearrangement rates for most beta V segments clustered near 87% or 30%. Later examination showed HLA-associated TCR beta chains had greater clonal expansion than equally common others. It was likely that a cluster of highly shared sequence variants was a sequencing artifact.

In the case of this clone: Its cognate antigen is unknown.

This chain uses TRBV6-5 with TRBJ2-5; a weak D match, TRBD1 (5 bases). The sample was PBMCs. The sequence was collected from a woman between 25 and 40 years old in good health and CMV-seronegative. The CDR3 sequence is CASSRGTGQETQYF. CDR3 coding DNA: TGTGCCAGCAGTCGCGGAACAGGCCAAGAGACCCAGTACTTC.